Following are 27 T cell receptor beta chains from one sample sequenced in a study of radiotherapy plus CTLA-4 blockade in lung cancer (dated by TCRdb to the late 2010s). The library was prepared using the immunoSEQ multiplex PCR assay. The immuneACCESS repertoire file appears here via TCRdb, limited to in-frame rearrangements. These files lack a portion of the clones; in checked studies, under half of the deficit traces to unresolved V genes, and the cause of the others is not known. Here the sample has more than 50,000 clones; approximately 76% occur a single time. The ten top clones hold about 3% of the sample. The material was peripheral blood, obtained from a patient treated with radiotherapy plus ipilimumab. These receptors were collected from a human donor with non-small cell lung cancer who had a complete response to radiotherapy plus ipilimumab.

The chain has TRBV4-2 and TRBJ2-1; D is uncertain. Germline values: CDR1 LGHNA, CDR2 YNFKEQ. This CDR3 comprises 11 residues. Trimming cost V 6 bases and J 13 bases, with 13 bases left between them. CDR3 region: CASSSISLQFF. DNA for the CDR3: TGTGCCAGCAGTAGTATTAGCCTCCAGTTCTTC.

The CDR3: CASSPRAGFPYEQYF. CDR3 nucleotides: TGCGCCAGCAGCCCGAGAGCGGGGTTTCCCTACGAGCAGTACTTC. V usage is TRBV4-1 and J usage is TRBJ2-7; 7 bases map to TRBD2. The J segment lost 2 bases and the V segment lost 4 bases, leaving 8 bases of the junction unmatched. The germline gives CDR1 MGHRA, CDR2 YSYEKL. The CDR3 is made up of 15 amino acids.

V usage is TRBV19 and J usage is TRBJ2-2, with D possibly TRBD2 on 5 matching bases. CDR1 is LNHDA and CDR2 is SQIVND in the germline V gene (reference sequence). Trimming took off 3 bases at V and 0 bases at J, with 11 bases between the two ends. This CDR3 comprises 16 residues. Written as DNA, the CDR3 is TGTGCCAGTAGTATGACCGGGGTGGCGAACACCGGGGAGCTGTTTTTT. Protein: CASSMTGVANTGELFF.

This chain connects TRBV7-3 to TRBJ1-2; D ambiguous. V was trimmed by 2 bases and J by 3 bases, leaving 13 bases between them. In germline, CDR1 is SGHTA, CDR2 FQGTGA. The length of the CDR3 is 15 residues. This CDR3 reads CASSLFPGGYYGYTF. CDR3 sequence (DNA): TGTGCCAGCAGCTTATTCCCGGGAGGGTACTATGGCTACACCTTC.

For the CDR3, the DNA is TGTGCCAGCTCACCAAGAGGACAGGGTGTAAATAATTCACCCCTCCACTTT. Its protein is CASSPRGQGVNNSPLHF. The V call is TRBV18, the J call TRBJ1-6; 8 nucleotides agree with TRBD1. Per the germline V gene, CDR1 is KGHSH and CDR2 is LQKENI. Trimming took 2 bases from V and 5 from J; bases not matched to a gene: 8. The CDR3 length is 17 residues.

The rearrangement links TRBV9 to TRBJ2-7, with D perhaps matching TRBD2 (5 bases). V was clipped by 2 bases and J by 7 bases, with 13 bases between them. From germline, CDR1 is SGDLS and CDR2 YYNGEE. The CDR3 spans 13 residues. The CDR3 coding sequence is TGTGCCAGCAGCGTCCAGGTGGGCGGGGAGCAGTACTTC. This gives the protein CASSVQVGGEQYF.

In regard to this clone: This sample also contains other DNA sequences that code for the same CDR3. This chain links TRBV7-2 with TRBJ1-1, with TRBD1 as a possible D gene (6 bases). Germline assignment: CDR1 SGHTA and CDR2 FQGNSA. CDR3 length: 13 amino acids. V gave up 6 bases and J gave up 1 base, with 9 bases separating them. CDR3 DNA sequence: TGTGCCAGCAGTGGACAGTCGAACACTGAAGCTTTCTTT. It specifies CASSGQSNTEAFF.

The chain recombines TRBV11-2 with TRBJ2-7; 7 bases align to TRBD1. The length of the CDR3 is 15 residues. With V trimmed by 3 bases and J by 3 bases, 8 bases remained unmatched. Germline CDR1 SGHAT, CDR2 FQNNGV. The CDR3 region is CASSFLEGGGYEQYF. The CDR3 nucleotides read TGTGCCAGCAGCTTTTTAGAAGGGGGCGGCTACGAGCAGTACTTC.

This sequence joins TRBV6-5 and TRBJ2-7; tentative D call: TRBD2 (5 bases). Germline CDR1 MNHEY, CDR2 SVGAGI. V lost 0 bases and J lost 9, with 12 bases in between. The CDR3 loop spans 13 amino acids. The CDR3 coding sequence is TGTGCCAGCAGTTACTCCGGGGAATGGGTGCAGTACTTC. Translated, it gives CASSYSGEWVQYF.

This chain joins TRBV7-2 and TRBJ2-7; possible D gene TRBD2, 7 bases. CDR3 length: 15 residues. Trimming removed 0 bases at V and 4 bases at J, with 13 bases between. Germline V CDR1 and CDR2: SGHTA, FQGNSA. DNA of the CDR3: TGTGCCAGCAGCTTAGCGGGGGGGCGCGTTTACGAGCAGTACTTC. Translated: CASSLAGGRVYEQYF.

For the CDR3, the DNA is TGTACAGACGGGGATAAACAAGAGACCCAGTACTTC. Amino acid sequence: CTDGDKQETQYF. The V call is TRBV7-7, the J call TRBJ2-5, with TRBD2 as a possible D gene (5 bases). Germline CDR1 SSHAT, CDR2 FNYEAQ (reference sequence). The CDR3 length is 12 residues.

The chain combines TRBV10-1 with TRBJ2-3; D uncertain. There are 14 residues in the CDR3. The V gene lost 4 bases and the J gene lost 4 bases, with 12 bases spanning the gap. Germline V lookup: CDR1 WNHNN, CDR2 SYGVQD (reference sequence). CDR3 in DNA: TGCGCCAGCAGTGCCCACAGTACCGCAGATACGCAGTATTTT. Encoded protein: CASSAHSTADTQYF.

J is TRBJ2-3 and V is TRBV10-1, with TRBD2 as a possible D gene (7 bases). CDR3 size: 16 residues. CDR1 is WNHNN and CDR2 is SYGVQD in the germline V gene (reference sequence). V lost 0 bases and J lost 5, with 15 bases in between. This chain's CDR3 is CASSESGGARRDTQYF. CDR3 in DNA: TGCGCCAGCAGTGAGTCGGGGGGGGCAAGGCGAGATACGCAGTATTTT.

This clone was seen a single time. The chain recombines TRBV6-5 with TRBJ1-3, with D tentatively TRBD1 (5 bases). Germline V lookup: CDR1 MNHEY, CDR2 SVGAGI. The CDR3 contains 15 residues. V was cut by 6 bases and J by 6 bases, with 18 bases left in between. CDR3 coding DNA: TGTGCCAGCAGAACCTCAGGGAGGGGAGAAAACACCATATATTTT. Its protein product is CASRTSGRGENTIYF.

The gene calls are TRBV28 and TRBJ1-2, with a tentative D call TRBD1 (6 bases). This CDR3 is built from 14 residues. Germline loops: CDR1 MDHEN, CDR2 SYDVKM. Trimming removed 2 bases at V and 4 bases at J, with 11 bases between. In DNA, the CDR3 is TGTGCCAGCAGTTTACCGGGACAAATCTATGGCTACACCTTC. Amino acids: CASSLPGQIYGYTF.

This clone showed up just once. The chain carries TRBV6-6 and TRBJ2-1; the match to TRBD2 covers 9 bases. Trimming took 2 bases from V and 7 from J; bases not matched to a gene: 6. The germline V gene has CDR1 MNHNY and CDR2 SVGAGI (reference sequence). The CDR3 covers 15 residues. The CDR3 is CASSYGGLARNEQFF. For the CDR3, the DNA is TGTGCCAGCAGTTACGGAGGACTAGCGAGAAATGAGCAGTTCTTC.

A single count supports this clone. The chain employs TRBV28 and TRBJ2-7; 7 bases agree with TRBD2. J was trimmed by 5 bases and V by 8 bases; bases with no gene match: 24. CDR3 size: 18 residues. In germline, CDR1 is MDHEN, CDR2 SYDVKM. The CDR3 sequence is CASRIKLLSGRAPDEQYF. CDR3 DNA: TGTGCCAGCCGAATAAAGCTTCTTAGTGGGAGGGCTCCTGACGAGCAGTACTTC. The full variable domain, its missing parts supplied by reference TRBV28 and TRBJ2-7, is DVKVTQSSRYLVKRTGEKVFLECVQDMDHENMFWYRQDPGLGLRLIYFSYDVKMKEKGDIPEGYSVSREKKERFSLILESASTNQTSMYLCASRIKLLSGRAPDEQYFGPGTRLTVT.

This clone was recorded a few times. As DNA, the CDR3 is TGTGCCAGCAGCGCCCAGGAGGGTGGGGACACTGAAGCTTTCTTT. Protein product: CASSAQEGGDTEAFF. The V and J genes are TRBV5-4 and TRBJ1-1; D ambiguous. CDR1 SGHNT and CDR2 YYREEE come from the germline V gene (reference sequence). The CDR3 spans 15 residues. V dropped 4 bases and J dropped 3 bases, with 16 bases sitting between them.

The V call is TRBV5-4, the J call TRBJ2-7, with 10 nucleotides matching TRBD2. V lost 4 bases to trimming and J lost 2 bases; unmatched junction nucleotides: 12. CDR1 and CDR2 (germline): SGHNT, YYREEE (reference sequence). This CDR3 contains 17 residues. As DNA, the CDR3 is TGTGCCAGCAGCCCGGGTGGAGTAGCGGGAGGTGCCTACGAGCAGTACTTC. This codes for CASSPGGVAGGAYEQYF.

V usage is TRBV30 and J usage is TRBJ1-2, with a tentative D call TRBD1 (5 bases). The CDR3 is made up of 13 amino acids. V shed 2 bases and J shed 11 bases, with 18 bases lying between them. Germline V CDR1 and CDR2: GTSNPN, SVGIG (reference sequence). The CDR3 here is CAWSSLAQARYTF. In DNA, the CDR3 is TGTGCCTGGAGTTCGTTGGCACAGGCTCGATACACCTTC.

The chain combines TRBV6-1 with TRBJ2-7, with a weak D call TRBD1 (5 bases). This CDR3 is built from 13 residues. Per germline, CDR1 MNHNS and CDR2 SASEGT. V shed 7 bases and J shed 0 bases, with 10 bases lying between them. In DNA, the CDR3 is TGTGCCAGCATAAGGGGTCGCTCCTACGAGCAGTACTTC. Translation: CASIRGRSYEQYF.

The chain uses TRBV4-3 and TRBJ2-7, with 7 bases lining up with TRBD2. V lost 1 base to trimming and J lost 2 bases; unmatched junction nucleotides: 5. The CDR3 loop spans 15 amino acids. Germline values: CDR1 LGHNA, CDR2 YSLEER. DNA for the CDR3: TGCGCCAGCAGCCAAGTAACGGGGGGAACCTACGAGCAGTACTTC. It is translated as CASSQVTGGTYEQYF.

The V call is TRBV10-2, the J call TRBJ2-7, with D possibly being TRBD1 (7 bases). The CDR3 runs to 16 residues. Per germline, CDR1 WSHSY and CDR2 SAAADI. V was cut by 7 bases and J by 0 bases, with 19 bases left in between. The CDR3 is CASTSIGGQYSYEQYF. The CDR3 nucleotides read TGCGCCAGCACCTCCATCGGGGGACAGTACTCCTACGAGCAGTACTTC.

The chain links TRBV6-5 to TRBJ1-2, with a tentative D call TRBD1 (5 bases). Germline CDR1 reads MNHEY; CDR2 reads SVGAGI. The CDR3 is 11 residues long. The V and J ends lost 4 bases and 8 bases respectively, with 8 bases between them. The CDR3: CASSSGGGYTF. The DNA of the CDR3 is TGTGCCAGCAGTTCCGGGGGAGGCTACACCTTC.

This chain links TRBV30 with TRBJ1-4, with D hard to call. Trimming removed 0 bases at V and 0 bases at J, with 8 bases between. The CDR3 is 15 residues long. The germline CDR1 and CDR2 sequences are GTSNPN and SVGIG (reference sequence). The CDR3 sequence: CAWSVVTATNEKLFF. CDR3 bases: TGTGCCTGGAGTGTAGTAACGGCAACTAATGAAAAACTGTTTTTT.

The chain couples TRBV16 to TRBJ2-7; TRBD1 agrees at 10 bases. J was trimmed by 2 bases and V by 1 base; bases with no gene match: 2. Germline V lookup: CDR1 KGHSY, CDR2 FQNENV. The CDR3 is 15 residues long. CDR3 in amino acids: CASSQWGQGTYEQYF. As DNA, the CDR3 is TGTGCCAGCAGCCAATGGGGACAGGGGACCTACGAGCAGTACTTC.

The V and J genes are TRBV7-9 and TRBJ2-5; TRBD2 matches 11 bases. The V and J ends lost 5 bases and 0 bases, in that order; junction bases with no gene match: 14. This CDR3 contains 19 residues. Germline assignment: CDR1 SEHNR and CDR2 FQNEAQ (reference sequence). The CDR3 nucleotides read TGTGCCAGCAGCCAGGTGGGGCTAGCGGGAGGAAGGTACCAAGAGACCCAGTACTTC. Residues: CASSQVGLAGGRYQETQYF.